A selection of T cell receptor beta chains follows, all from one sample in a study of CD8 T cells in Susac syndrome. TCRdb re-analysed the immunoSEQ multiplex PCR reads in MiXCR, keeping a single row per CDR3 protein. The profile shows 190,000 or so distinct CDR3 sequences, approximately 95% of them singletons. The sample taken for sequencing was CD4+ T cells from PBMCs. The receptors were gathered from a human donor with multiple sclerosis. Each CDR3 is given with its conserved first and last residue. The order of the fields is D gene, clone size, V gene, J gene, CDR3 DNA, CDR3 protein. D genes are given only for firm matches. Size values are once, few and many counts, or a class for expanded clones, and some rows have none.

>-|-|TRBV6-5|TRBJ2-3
TGTGCCAGCAGGGACGGGTTGTCAGATACGCAGTATTTT
CASRDGLSDTQYF
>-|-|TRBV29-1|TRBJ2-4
TGCAGCGCCGTGGTTGGAGTAGCCAAAAACATTCAGTACTTC
CSAVVGVAKNIQYF
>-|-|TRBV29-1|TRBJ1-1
TGCAGCGTTGAAGGTCCAGGGGCAGGCACTGAAGCTTTCTTT
CSVEGPGAGTEAFF
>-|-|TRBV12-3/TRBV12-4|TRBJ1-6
TGTGCCAGCAGCCCGGGCCCTAATTCACCCCTCCACTTT
CASSPGPNSPLHF
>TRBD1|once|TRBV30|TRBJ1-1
TGTGCCTGGAGTCAGGACAGGGTGAACACTGAAGCTTTCTTT
CAWSQDRVNTEAFF
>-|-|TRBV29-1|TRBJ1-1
TGCAGCGTCGCCCTCCGTCGGGGGGCCTCTGAAGCTTTCTTT
CSVALRRGASEAFF
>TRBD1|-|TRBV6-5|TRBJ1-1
TGTGCCAGCAGCTCATGGACAGGGAACACTGAAGCTTTCTTT
CASSSWTGNTEAFF
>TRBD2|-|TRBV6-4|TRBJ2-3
TGTGCCAGCAGTGAGGTTAGCGGGGGCACAGATACGCAGTATTTT
CASSEVSGGTDTQYF
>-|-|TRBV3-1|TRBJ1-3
TGTGCCAGCAGCCAAGCCACCAACACCATATATTTT
CASSQATNTIYF
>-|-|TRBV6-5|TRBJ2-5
TGTGCCAGCAGCCGGGACTCACGAGAGACCCAGTACTTC
CASSRDSRETQYF
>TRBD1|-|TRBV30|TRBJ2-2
TGTGCCTGGAGACTGACAGGGGCCACCGGGGAGCTGTTTTTT
CAWRLTGATGELFF
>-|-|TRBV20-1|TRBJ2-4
TGCAGTGCCCCTAAGACCGGAGTTTCGGCCAAAAACATTCAGTACTTC
CSAPKTGVSAKNIQYF
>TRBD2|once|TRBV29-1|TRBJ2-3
TGCAGCGTCAACCCACAAGCGGGGACAGATACGCAGTATTTT
CSVNPQAGTDTQYF
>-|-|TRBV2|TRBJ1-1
TGTGCCAGCCCTGCGGGGTTCTTT
CASPAGFF
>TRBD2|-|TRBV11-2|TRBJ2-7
TGTGCCAGCAGCTTACGCGGGGGGCCTACCTACGAGCAGTACTTC
CASSLRGGPTYEQYF
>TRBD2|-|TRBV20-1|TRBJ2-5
TGCAGTGCGCCCTCGACTAGCGGGGGGAATGCGTACCAAGAGACCCAGTACTTC
CSAPSTSGGNAYQETQYF
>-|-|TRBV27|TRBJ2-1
TGTGCCAGCAGCCGACCACAGGGATTCTACAATGAGCAGTTCTTC
CASSRPQGFYNEQFF
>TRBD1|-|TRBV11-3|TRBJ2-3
TGTGCCAGCAGCCAGGGGGCTGGAGATACGCAGTATTTT
CASSQGAGDTQYF
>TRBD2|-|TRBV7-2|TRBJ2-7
TGTGCCAGCAGCCCGGGGGGACGGGCCTACGAGCAGTACTTC
CASSPGGRAYEQYF
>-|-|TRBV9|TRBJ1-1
TGTGCCAGCAGCCCGATCCACAGATTGAACACTGAAGCTTTCTTT
CASSPIHRLNTEAFF
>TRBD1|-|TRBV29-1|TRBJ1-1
TGCAGCGTTGATACTCCGGGACAGGGAACCCTGAACACTGAAGCTTTCTTT
CSVDTPGQGTLNTEAFF
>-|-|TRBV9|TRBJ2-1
TGTGCCAGCAGCTGGACCGCAGAATACAATGAGCAGTTCTTC
CASSWTAEYNEQFF
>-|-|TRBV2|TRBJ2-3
TGTGCCAGCAGTGAGCGGGTTATAGATACGCAGTATTTT
CASSERVIDTQYF
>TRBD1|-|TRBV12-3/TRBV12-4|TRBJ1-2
TGTGCCAGCAGTCTGGGACAGGGCTTTAACTATGGCTACACCTTC
CASSLGQGFNYGYTF
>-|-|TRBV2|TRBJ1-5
TGTGCCAGCAGGGAAGGGACTCTGTGGCCCCAGCATTTT
CASREGTLWPQHF
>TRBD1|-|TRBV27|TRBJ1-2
TGTGCCAGCAGTTTTGGGACAGCCTATGGCTACACCTTC
CASSFGTAYGYTF
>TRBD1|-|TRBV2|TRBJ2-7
TGTGCCAGCAGGGCCGCCGGGACAGGTGACAGCGAGCAGTACTTC
CASRAAGTGDSEQYF
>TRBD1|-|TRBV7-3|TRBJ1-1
TGTGCCAGCAGCTTAACAGGGACAGGGGTACATGAAGCTTTCTTT
CASSLTGTGVHEAFF
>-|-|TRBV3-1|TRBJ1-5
TGTGCCAGCAGCCAAGATGCCCTTCAGCCCCAGCATTTT
CASSQDALQPQHF
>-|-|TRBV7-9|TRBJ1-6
TGTGCCAGCAATGCGGGGGGCGCGAATTCACCCCTCCACTTT
CASNAGGANSPLHF
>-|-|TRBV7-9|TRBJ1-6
TGTGCCAGCAGCTTACCGGGTTCACCCCTCCACTTT
CASSLPGSPLHF
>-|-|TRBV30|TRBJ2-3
TGTGCCTGGAGCGGCGGGGAGTACACAGATACGCAGTATTTT
CAWSGGEYTDTQYF